This T cell receptor (beta chain) was sequenced for a study of shared clonotypes between healthy human individuals. About the study: Donors consisted of two women and a few men between 18 and 49.

Sequencing used immunoSEQ multiplex PCR; TCRdb keeps in-frame clones, though not all of them. The sample includes about 79,000 clones, under 65% of them seen just once. Study-level points and caveats: Limited genetic and exposure-history diversity came from having few donors. Sampling covered blood only; tissue repertoires likely differ. On the whole, naive subsets had larger estimated richness than memory subsets had.

The germline gives CDR1 ENHRY, CDR2 SYGVKD. Trimming cost V 0 bases and J 8 bases, with 16 bases left between them. CDR3 length: 15 residues. This clone has ten or more counts. What it binds is unknown. This specimen includes other DNA sequences encoding the same CDR3. Sequences were obtained from memory CD8+ T cells sorted from blood. Subset meaning: CD45RO+ cells pooled with CCR7-negative TemRA cells. The origin of this receptor is a man between 25 and 39 years old in good health. The V and J genes are TRBV10-3 and TRBJ1-2; D unresolved. The CDR3 DNA reads TGTGCCATCAGTGAGTCGAATTGGGAACCCGGGGGCTACACCTTC. Protein sequence: CAISESNWEPGGYTF.